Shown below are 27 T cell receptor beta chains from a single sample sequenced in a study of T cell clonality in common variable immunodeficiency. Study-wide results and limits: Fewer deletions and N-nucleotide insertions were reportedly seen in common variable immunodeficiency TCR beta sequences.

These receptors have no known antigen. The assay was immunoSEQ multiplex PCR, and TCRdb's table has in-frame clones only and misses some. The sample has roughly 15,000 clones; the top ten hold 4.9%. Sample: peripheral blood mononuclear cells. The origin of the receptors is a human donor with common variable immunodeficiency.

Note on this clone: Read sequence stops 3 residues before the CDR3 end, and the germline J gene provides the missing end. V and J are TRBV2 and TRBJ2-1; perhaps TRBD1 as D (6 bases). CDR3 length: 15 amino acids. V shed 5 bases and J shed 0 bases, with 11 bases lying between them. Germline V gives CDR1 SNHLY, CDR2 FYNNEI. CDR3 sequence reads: CASSSPTGSYNEQFF. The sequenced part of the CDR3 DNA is TGTGCCAGCAGTTCCCCGACAGGCTCCTACAATGAG.

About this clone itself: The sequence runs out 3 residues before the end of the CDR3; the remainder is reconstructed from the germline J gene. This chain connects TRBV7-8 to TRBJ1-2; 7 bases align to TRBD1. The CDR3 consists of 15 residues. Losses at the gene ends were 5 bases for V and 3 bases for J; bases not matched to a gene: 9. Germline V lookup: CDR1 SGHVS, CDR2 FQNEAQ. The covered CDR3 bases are TGTGCCAGCAGCCCGGACTCAGGGGGGTACTATGGC. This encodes CASSPDSGGYYG. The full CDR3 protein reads CASSPDSGGYYGYTF.

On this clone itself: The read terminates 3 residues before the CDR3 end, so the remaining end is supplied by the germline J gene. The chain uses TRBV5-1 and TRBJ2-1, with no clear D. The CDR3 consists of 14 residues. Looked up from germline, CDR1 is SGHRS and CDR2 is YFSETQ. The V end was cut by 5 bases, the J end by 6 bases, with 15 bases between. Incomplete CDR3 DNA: TGCGCCAGCAGTTCGCAGGAATCTCGCAATGAG. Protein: CASSSQESRNE. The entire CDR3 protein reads CASSSQESRNEQFF.

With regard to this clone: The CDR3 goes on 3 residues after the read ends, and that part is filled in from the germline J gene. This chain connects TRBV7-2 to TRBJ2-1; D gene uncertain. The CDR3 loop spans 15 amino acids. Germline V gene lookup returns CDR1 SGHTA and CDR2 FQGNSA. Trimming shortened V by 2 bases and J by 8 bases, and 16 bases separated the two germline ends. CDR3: CASSLQASRWDEQFF. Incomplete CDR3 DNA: TGTGCCAGCAGCTTACAGGCCTCCCGGTGGGATGAG.

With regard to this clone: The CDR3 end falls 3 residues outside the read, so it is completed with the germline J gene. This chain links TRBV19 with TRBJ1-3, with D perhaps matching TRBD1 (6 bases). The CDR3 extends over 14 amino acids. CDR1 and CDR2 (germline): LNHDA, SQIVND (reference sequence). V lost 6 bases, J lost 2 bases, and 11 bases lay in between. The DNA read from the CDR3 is TGTGCCAGTAGGGGGGCCGCAGCTGGAAACACC. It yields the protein CASRGAAAGNT. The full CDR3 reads CASRGAAAGNTIYF.

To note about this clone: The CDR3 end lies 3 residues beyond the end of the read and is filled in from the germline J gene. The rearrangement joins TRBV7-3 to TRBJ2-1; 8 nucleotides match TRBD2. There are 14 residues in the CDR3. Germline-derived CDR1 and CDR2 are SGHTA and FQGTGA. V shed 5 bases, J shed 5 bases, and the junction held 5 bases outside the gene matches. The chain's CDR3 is CASSEGLVDNEQFF. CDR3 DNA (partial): TGTGCCAGCAGCGAGGGACTAGTGGACAATGAG.

This CDR3 reads CASSFVLQGSDGYTF. The CDR3 DNA, read in part, is TGTGCCAGCAGCTTTGTTCTACAGGGTAGTGATGGC. This chain uses TRBV5-6 with TRBJ1-2, with D tentatively TRBD1 (6 bases). The CDR3 extends 3 residues past the end of the read, so its final part is completed from the germline J gene. The CDR3 loop spans 15 amino acids. Germline V CDR1 and CDR2: SGHDT, YYEEEE. V was pared by 2 bases and J by 6 bases, with 17 bases between.

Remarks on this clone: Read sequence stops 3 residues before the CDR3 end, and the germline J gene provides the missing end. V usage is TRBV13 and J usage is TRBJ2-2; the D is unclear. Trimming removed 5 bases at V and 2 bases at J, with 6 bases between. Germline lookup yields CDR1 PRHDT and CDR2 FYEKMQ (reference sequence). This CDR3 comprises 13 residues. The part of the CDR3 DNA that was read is TGTGCCAGCAGCCCAGGAAACACCGGGGAG. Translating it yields CASSPGNTGE. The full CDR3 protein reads CASSPGNTGELFF.

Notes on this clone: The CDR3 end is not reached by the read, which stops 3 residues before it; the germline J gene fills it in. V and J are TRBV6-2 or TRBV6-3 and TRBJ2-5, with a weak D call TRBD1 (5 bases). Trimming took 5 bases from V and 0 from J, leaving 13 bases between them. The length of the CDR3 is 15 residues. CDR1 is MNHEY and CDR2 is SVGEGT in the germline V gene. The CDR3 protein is CASSPGHLYQETQYF. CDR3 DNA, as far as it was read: TGTGCCAGCAGTCCAGGACACCTGTACCAAGAGACC.

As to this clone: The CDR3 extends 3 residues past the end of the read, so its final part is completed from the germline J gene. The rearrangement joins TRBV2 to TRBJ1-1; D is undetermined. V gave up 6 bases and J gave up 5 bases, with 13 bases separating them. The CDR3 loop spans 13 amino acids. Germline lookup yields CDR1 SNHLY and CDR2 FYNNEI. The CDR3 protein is CASSLFGPTEAFF. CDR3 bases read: TGTGCCAGCAGCCTGTTTGGCCCGACTGAA.

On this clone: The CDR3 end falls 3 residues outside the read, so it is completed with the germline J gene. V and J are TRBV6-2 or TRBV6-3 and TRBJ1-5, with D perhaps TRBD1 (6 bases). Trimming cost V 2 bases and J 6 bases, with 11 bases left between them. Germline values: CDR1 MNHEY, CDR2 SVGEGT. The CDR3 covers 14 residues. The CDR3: CASSYVTGSQPQHF. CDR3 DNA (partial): TGTGCCAGCAGTTACGTAACAGGGAGTCAGCCC.

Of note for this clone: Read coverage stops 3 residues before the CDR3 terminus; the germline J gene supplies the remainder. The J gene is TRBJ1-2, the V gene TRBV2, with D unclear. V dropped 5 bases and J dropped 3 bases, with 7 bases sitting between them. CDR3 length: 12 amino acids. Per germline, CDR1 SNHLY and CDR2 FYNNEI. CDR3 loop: CASSSPDYGYTF. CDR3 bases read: TGTGCCAGCAGTTCCCCTGACTATGGC.

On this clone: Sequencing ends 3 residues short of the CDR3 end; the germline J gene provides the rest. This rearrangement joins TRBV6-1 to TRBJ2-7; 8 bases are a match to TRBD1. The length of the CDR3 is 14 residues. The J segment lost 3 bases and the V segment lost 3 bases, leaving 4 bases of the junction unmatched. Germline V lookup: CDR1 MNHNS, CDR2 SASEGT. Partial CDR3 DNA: TGTGCCAGCAGTGAGTCAGGGGGCTACTACGAG. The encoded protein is CASSESGGYYE. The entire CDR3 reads CASSESGGYYEQYF.

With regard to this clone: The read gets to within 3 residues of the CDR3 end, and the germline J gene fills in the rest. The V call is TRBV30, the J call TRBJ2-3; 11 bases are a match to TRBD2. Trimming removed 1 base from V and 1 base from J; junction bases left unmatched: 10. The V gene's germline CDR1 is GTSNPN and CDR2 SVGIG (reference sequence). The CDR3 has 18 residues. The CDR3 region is CAWSAPGLAATRTDTQYF. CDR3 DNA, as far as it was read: TGTGCCTGGAGTGCTCCGGGACTAGCGGCCACCCGCACAGATACG.

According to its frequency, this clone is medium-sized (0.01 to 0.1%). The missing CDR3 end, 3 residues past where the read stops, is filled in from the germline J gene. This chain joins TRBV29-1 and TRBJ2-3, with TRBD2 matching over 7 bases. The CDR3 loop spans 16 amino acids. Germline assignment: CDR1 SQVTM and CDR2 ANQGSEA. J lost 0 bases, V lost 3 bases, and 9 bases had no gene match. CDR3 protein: CSVDGGGAPSTDTQYF. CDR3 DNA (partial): TGCAGCGTTGATGGGGGGGGAGCCCCTAGCACAGATACG.

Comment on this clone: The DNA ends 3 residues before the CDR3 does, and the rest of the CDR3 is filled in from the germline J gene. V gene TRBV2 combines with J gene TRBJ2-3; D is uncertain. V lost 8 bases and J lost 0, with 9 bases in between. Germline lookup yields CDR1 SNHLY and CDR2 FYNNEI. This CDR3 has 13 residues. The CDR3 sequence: CASVAESTDTQYF. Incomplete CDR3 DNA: TGTGCCAGCGTGGCAGAGAGCACAGATACG.

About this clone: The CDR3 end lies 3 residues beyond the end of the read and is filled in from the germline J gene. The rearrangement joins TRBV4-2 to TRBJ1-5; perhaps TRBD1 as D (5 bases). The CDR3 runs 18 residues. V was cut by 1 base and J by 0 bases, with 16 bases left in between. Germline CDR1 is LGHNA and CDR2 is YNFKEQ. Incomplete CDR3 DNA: TGTGCCAGCAGCCAAGCGGGACGGGCGGGGGGTAGCAATCAGCCC. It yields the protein CASSQAGRAGGSNQP. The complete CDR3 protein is CASSQAGRAGGSNQPQHF.

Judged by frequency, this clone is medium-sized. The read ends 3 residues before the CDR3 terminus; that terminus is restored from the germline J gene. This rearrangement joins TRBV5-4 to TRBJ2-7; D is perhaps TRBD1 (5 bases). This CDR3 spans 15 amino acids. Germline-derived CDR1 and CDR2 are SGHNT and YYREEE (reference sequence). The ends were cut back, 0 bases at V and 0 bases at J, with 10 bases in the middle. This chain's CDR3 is CASSLEGASSYEQYF. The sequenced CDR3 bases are TGTGCCAGCAGCTTGGAAGGGGCGAGCTCCTACGAG.

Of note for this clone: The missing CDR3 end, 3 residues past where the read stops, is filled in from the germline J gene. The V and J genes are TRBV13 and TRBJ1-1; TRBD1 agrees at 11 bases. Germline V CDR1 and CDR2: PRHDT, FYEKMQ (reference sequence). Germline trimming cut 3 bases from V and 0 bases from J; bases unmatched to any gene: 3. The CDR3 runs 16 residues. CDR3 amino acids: CASSFGQGAMNTEAFF. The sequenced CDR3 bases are TGTGCCAGCAGCTTTGGACAGGGGGCCATGAACACTGAA. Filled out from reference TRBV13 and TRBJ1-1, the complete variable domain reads AAGVIQSPRHLIKEKRETATLKCYPIPRHDTVYWYQQGPGQDPQFLISFYEKMQSDKGSIPDRFSAQQFSDYHSELNMSSLELGDSALYFCASSFGQGAMNTEAFFGQGTRLTVV.

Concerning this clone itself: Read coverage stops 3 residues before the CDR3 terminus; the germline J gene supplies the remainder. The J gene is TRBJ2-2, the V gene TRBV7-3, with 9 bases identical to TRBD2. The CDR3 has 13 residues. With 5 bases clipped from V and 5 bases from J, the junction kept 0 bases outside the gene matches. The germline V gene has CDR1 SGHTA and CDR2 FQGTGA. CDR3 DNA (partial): TGTGCCAGCAGCCTAGCGGGGACCGGGGAG. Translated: CASSLAGTGE. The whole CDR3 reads CASSLAGTGELFF.

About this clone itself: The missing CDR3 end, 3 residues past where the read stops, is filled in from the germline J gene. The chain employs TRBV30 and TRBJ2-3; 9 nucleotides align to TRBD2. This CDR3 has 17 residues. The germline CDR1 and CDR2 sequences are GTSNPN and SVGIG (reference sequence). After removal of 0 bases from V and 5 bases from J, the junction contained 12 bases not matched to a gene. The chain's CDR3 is CAWSVGGLAPSGDTQYF. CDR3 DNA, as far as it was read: TGTGCCTGGAGTGTAGGTGGACTAGCGCCATCGGGAGATACG.

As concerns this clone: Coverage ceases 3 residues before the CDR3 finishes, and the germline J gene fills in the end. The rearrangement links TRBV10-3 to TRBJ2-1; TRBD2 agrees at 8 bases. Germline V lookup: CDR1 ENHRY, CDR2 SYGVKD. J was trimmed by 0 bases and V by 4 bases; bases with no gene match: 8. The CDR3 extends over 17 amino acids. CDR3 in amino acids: CAISGDSGDTSYNEQFF. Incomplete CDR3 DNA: TGTGCCATCAGTGGGGATAGCGGGGATACCTCCTACAATGAG.

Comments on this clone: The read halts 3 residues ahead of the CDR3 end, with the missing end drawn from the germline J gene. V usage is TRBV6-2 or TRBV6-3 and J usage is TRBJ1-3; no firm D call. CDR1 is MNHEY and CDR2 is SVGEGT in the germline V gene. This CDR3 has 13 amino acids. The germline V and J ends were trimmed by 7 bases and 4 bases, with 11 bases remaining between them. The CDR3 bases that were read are TGTGCCAGCACATCCGACGGGGGAAACACC. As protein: CASTSDGGNT. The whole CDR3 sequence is CASTSDGGNTIYF.

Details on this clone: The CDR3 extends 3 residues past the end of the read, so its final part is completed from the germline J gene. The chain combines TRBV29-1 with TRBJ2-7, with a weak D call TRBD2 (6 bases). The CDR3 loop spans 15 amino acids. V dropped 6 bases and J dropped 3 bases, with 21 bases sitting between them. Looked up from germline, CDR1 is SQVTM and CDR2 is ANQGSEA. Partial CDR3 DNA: TGCAGCGTCGCCCAGGGTAGCGGAGGGAACTACGAG. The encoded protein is CSVAQGSGGNYE. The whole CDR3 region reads CSVAQGSGGNYEQYF.

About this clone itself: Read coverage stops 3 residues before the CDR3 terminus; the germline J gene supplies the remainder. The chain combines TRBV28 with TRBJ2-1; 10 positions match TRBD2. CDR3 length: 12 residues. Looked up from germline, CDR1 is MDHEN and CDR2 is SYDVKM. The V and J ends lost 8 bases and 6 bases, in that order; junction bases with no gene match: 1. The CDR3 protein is CASRTSGNEQFF. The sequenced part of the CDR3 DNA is TGTGCCAGCCGGACTAGCGGCAATGAG.

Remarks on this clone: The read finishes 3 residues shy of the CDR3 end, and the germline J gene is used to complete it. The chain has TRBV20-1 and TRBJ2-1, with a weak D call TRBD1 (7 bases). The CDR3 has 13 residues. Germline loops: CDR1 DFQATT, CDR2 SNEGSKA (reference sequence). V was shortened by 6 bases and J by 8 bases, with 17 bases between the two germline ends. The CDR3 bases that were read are TGCAGTGCCCAGGGGGGTGAATGGTATGAG. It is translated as CSAQGGEWYE. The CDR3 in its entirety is CSAQGGEWYEQFF.

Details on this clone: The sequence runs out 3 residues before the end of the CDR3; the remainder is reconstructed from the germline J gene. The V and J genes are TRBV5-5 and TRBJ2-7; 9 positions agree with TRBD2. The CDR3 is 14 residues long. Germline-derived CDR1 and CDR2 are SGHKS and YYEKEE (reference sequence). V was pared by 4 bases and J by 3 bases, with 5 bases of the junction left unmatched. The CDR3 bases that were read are TGTGCCAGCAGCACGGGACTAGCCGTCTACGAG. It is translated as CASSTGLAVYE. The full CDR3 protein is CASSTGLAVYEQYF.